This T cell receptor (beta chain) was sequenced in a study of blood T cell repertoires in COVID-19. Study-level information: The study drew acute and convalescent COVID-19 samples from the United States, Italy and Spain. Nucleic acid was either cDNA or gDNA, and it came from T cells, B-cell-depleted T cells, or PBMCs.

Under the authors' procedure: Estimates of nucleated cell counts were drawn from the amplification of reference gene primers. Repertoires were generated with immunoSEQ multiplex PCR, while TCRdb's copy carries only in-frame clones and drops some. The V and J calls and clone size come from that table; D and trimming were worked out from the DNA. Of approximately 250,000 clones listed, just under 90% are singletons. Trimming stripped 3 bases from V and 1 base from J, with 11 bases between. The length of the CDR3 is 15 residues. Germline V gives CDR1 LNHDA, CDR2 SQIVND (reference sequence). This clonotype originated in a woman under 40 with acute COVID-19. The sample consisted of PBMCs or T cells enriched from blood (not recorded which). The rearrangement links TRBV19 to TRBJ2-3; perhaps TRBD1 as D (7 bases). CDR3 nucleotides: TGTGCCAGTAGTATGGCCAGGGGGGGCACAGATACGCAGTATTTT. This translates into CASSMARGGTDTQYF. Complete variable domain (other parts from reference TRBV19 and TRBJ2-3): DGGITQSPKYLFRKEGQNVTLSCEQNLNHDAMYWYRQDPGQGLRLIYYSQIVNDFQKGDIAEGYSVSREKKESFPLTVTSAQKNPTAFYLCASSMARGGTDTQYFGPGTRLTVL.